In this sample, the clone carrying this TCR beta chain turned up many times. Its target is not known. These data are taken from a study of blood T cells in healthy people across ages. About the research overall: Capturing about one barcoded beta molecule per two T cells was achieved by template switching.

Each sample yielded at least 5 micrograms of PBMC total RNA. The CDR3 is 12 residues long. With 1 base removed from V and 6 bases from J, the gap between germline ends came to 6 bases. Per germline, CDR1 MNHNS and CDR2 SASEGT. Overall study results and limits: Any conclusive comparison of naive versus antigen-experienced cells was prevented by using unsorted PBMCs. Estimated diversity that came from one million T cells was considered an underestimate.

A second PCR of about 6 to 12 cycles used a sample-barcoded 5' primer and a J-beta primer mix. TCRdb reanalysed the 5' RACE reads using MiXCR and keeps one entry per CDR3 protein. The sample contains hundreds of thousands of distinct CDR3 sequences, around 32% of which appear only once. The specimen sequenced was blood. The rearrangement uses TRBV6-1 and TRBJ2-5, with D unresolved. The sequence was collected from a woman of 80 years or more in good health. CDR3 residues: CASSEDMKTQYF. As DNA, the CDR3 is TGTGCCAGCAGTGAAGATATGAAGACCCAGTACTTC.